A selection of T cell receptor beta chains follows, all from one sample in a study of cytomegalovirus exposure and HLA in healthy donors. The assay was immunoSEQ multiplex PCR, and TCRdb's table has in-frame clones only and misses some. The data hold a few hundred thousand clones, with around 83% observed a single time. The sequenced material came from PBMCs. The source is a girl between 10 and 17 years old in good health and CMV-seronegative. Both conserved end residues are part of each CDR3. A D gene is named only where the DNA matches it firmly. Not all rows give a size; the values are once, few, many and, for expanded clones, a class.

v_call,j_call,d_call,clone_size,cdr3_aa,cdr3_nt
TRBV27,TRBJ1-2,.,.,CASSFAGYGYTF,TGTGCCAGCAGTTTCGCAGGGTATGGCTACACCTTC
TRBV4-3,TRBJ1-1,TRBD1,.,CASSPNPGGWRAFF,TGCGCCAGCAGCCCAAATCCAGGGGGATGGAGAGCTTTCTTT
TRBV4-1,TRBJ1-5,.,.,CASSQVQGVSNQPQHF,TGCGCCAGCAGCCAAGTACAAGGAGTTAGCAATCAGCCCCAGCATTTT
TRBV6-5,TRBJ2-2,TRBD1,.,CASSYDRANTGELFF,TGTGCCAGCAGTTATGACAGGGCTAACACCGGGGAGCTGTTTTTT
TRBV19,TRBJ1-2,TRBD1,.,CASRPRTGGGGYTF,TGTGCCAGTAGACCTCGAACAGGGGGCGGTGGCTACACCTTC
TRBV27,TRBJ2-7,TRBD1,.,CASMALGFRPTGGGYEQYF,TGTGCCAGCATGGCTTTGGGGTTTAGACCGACAGGGGGTGGCTACGAGCAGTACTTC
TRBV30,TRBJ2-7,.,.,CAWRNPPNYEQYF,TGTGCCTGGCGGAATCCCCCCAACTACGAGCAGTACTTC
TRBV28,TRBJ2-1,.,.,CASISAGSSYNEQFF,TGTGCCAGCATCTCCGCCGGGAGCTCCTACAATGAGCAGTTCTTC
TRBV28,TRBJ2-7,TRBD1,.,CASSGDRVVHEQYF,TGTGCCAGCAGTGGGGACAGGGTGGTACACGAGCAGTACTTC
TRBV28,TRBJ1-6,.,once,CASSIAQGNNSPLHF,TGTGCCAGCAGTATTGCCCAGGGAAATAATTCACCCCTCCACTTT
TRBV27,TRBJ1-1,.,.,CASSPLKTGGNTEAFF,TGTGCCAGCAGTCCCCTTAAAACGGGGGGGAACACTGAAGCTTTCTTT
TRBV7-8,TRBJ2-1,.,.,CASSLFSASSSEQFF,TGTGCCAGCAGCTTATTCTCTGCGTCGAGTTCTGAGCAGTTCTTC
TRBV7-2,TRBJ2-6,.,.,CASTRVSPGANVLTF,TGTGCCAGCACCAGGGTTTCTCCCGGGGCCAACGTCCTGACTTTC
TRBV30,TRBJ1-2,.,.,CALKRVNYGYTF,TGTGCACTTAAGAGGGTAAACTATGGCTACACCTTC
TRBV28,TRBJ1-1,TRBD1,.,CASGAGGTEAFF,TGTGCCAGCGGGGCAGGGGGTACTGAAGCTTTCTTT
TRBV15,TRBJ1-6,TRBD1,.,CATKAVTGLNSPLHF,TGTGCCACCAAGGCGGTGACAGGGCTCAACTCACCCCTCCACTTT
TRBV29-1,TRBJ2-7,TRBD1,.,CSAKIGTGGYEQYF,TGCAGCGCAAAGATCGGGACAGGGGGCTACGAGCAGTACTTC
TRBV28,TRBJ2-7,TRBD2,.,CASSPGGAGLYEQYF,TGTGCCAGCAGCCCGGGGGGAGCGGGACTCTACGAGCAGTACTTC
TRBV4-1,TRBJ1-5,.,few,CASSQADQPQHF,TGCGCCAGCAGCCAAGCCGATCAGCCCCAGCATTTT
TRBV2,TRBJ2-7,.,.,CASRGLTDRTWGQYF,TGTGCCAGCAGGGGTTTGACCGACAGAACCTGGGGGCAGTACTTC
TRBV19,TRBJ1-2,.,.,CASSLWGKQGGYGYTF,TGTGCCAGTAGTCTGTGGGGAAAGCAGGGTGGATATGGCTACACCTTC
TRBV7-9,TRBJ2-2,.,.,CASSLYYTGELFF,TGTGCCAGCAGCTTATACTACACCGGGGAGCTGTTTTTT
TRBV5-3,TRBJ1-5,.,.,CARSLVEGIGGQPQHF,TGTGCCAGAAGCTTGGTAGAGGGCATCGGTGGTCAGCCCCAGCATTTT
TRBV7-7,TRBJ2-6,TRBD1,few,CASSPSRQGGHVLTF,TGTGCTAGCAGCCCATCACGACAGGGTGGTCACGTCCTGACTTTC
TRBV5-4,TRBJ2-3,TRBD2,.,CASSSAGLVQDTQYF,TGTGCCAGCAGCTCCGCGGGACTAGTTCAAGATACGCAGTATTTT
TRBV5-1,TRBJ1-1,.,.,CASSLSPRDTEAFF,TGCGCCAGCAGCTTGTCCCCCCGGGACACTGAAGCTTTCTTT
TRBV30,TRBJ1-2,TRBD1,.,CAWSTGGTYYGYTF,TGTGCCTGGAGTACAGGGGGCACGTACTATGGCTACACCTTC
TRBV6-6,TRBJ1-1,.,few,CASRGPDRLGTEAFF,TGTGCCAGCAGAGGACCCGACAGGCTGGGGACTGAAGCTTTCTTT
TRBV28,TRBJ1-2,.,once,CASETALGGYTF,TGTGCCAGCGAGACAGCCCTTGGGGGCTACACCTTC
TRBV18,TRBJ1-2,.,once,CASSPPKTREGYTF,TGTGCCAGCTCACCACCGAAAACCCGGGAAGGCTACACCTTC
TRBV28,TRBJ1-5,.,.,CASSLTRNHNQPQHF,TGTGCCAGCAGTTTAACCAGGAATCACAATCAGCCCCAGCATTTT
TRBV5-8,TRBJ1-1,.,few,CASRFRELNTEAFF,TGTGCCAGCAGATTCAGGGAACTGAACACTGAAGCTTTCTTT
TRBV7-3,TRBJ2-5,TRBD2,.,CASSLGGLAGSETQYF,TGTGCCAGCAGCTTGGGGGGACTAGCGGGATCAGAGACCCAGTACTTC
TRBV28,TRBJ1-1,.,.,CASRSETEAFF,TGTGCCAGCCGGAGTGAGACTGAAGCTTTCTTT
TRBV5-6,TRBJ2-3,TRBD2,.,CASSSGLPDTQYF,TGTGCCAGCAGCTCGGGACTACCAGATACGCAGTATTTT
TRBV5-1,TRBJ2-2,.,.,CASSLPLTGYTGELFF,TGCGCCAGCAGCTTGCCTCTCACGGGGTACACCGGGGAGCTGTTTTTT
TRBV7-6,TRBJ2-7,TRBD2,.,CASSSQTSGFSYEQYF,TGTGCCAGCAGCTCCCAGACTAGCGGGTTTTCCTACGAGCAGTACTTC
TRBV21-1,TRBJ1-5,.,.,CASSTYSNQPQHF,TGTGCCAGCAGCACCTATAGCAATCAGCCCCAGCATTTT
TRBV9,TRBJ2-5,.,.,CASSVNPSTETQYF,TGTGCCAGCAGCGTAAACCCTAGCACCGAGACCCAGTACTTC
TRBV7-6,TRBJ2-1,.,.,CASSFGSSYNEQFF,TGTGCCAGCAGCTTTGGGAGCTCCTACAATGAGCAGTTCTTC
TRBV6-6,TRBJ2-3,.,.,CASLDSTSSTDTQYF,TGTGCCAGTTTGGACAGCACCTCTAGCACAGATACGCAGTATTTT
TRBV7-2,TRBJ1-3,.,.,CASSPQGGSGISGNTIYF,TGTGCCAGCAGCCCCCAAGGAGGCAGTGGAATCTCTGGAAACACCATATATTTT
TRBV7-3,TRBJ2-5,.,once,CASSLGPSGTQYF,TGTGCCAGCAGCTTAGGGCCAAGTGGGACCCAGTACTTC
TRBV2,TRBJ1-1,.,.,CAGQTDLNTEAFF,TGTGCCGGCCAGACAGATTTGAACACTGAAGCTTTCTTT
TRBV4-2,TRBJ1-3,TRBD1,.,CASSQGGTGGNTIYF,TGTGCCAGCAGCCAAGGAGGGACAGGCGGAAACACCATATATTTT
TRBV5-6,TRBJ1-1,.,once,CASSFSGDTEAFF,TGTGCCAGCAGCTTTTCCGGAGACACTGAAGCTTTCTTT
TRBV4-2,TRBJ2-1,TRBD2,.,CASSPNRDYPYNEQFF,TGTGCCAGCAGCCCAAACCGGGACTACCCATACAATGAGCAGTTCTTC